A selection of T cell receptor beta chains follows, all from one sample in a study of T cell repertoires in cytomegalovirus infection. Antigen specificity for these receptors is unknown. TCRdb independently ran MiXCR on the reads; one entry per CDR3 protein. The sample records 700,000 to 850,000 distinct CDR3 sequences, approximately 32% being singletons. The source was cultured CD8+ T cells from PBMCs, collected from culture after CMV antigen stimulation. The receptors come from a human donor in good health (CMV status not recorded). Some clones in this sample may be carry-over from other donors' samples. Each CDR3 is given with its conserved first and last residue. Each record gives: J gene, V gene, D gene, clone size, CDR3 protein, CDR3 DNA. The D gene is left open where the match is weak. Part of the rows lack a size; the others show once, few, many or a class for expanded clones.

j_call: TRBJ1-2; v_call: TRBV10-2; d_call: NA; clone_size: NA; cdr3_aa: CASSEGQNHGYTF; cdr3_nt: TGCGCCAGCAGTGAGGGACAGAATCATGGCTACACCTTC
j_call: TRBJ2-2; v_call: TRBV19; d_call: NA; clone_size: few; cdr3_aa: CASSIASDTGELFF; cdr3_nt: TGTGCCAGTAGTATAGCCAGCGACACCGGGGAGCTGTTTTTT
j_call: TRBJ1-2; v_call: TRBV19; d_call: TRBD1; clone_size: once; cdr3_aa: CATRLGTGGHSGYTF; cdr3_nt: TGTGCCACCAGACTAGGGACAGGGGGCCACAGTGGCTACACCTTC
j_call: TRBJ2-7; v_call: TRBV7-9; d_call: TRBD1; clone_size: NA; cdr3_aa: CASSGGPGGHRGAYEQYF; cdr3_nt: TGTGCCAGCAGCGGGGGGCCCGGAGGACACAGGGGGGCCTACGAGCAGTACTTC
j_call: TRBJ2-7; v_call: TRBV2; d_call: NA; clone_size: few; cdr3_aa: CASSEYEQYF; cdr3_nt: TGTGCCAGCAGCGAGTACGAGCAGTACTTC
j_call: TRBJ2-1; v_call: TRBV28; d_call: NA; clone_size: few; cdr3_aa: CASSSLGGVNEQFF; cdr3_nt: TGTGCCAGCAGCTCTCTAGGGGGGGTCAATGAGCAGTTCTTC
j_call: TRBJ2-7; v_call: TRBV7-9; d_call: NA; clone_size: few; cdr3_aa: CASSPRTASSYEQYF; cdr3_nt: TGTGCCAGCAGCCCGCGGACAGCGAGCTCCTACGAGCAGTACTTC
j_call: TRBJ2-7; v_call: TRBV19; d_call: NA; clone_size: NA; cdr3_aa: CASSSTGFSHEQYF; cdr3_nt: TGTGCCAGTAGTTCTACAGGTTTCTCCCACGAGCAGTACTTC
j_call: TRBJ1-1; v_call: TRBV19; d_call: TRBD1; clone_size: few; cdr3_aa: CASMGTGSWGTEAFF; cdr3_nt: TGTGCCAGTATGGGGACAGGGTCGTGGGGCACTGAAGCTTTCTTT
j_call: TRBJ1-2; v_call: TRBV2; d_call: TRBD1; clone_size: many; cdr3_aa: CASSGTGSSGYTF; cdr3_nt: TGTGCCAGCAGTGGGACAGGGTCTTCCGGCTACACCTTC
j_call: TRBJ1-2; v_call: TRBV14; d_call: NA; clone_size: NA; cdr3_aa: CASSQDANYGYTF; cdr3_nt: TGTGCCAGCAGCCAAGATGCTAACTATGGCTACACCTTC
j_call: TRBJ2-1; v_call: TRBV11-1; d_call: NA; clone_size: few; cdr3_aa: CASSSPFNEQFF; cdr3_nt: TGTGCCAGCAGCTCGCCATTTAATGAGCAGTTCTTC
j_call: TRBJ1-3; v_call: TRBV15; d_call: NA; clone_size: few; cdr3_aa: CATSRDSSGNTIYF; cdr3_nt: TGTGCCACCAGCAGAGATAGCTCTGGAAACACCATATATTTT
j_call: TRBJ2-7; v_call: TRBV7-9; d_call: TRBD1; clone_size: NA; cdr3_aa: CASSVRDRLAYEQYF; cdr3_nt: TGTGCCAGCAGCGTCCGGGACAGGTTGGCCTACGAGCAGTACTTC
j_call: TRBJ2-1; v_call: TRBV7-8; d_call: NA; clone_size: many; cdr3_aa: CASSLRGGKYNEQFF; cdr3_nt: TGTGCCAGCAGCTTGAGGGGGGGCAAGTACAATGAGCAGTTCTTC
j_call: TRBJ2-7; v_call: TRBV7-2; d_call: NA; clone_size: NA; cdr3_aa: CASSRRDPLRVQYF; cdr3_nt: TGTGCCAGCAGCCGCAGGGACCCCCTACGAGTGCAGTACTTC
j_call: TRBJ2-7; v_call: TRBV13; d_call: NA; clone_size: many; cdr3_aa: CASSLGGGNNYEQYF; cdr3_nt: TGTGCCAGCAGCTTAGGAGGTGGGAACAACTACGAGCAGTACTTC
j_call: TRBJ1-2; v_call: TRBV12-5; d_call: NA; clone_size: once; cdr3_aa: CASGSPEHYGYTF; cdr3_nt: TGTGCTAGTGGTTCACCGGAGCACTATGGCTACACCTTC
j_call: TRBJ2-2; v_call: TRBV7-6; d_call: NA; clone_size: many; cdr3_aa: CASSTDRDSRTGELFF; cdr3_nt: TGTGCCAGCAGCACAGACAGGGACTCCCGCACCGGGGAGCTGTTTTTT
j_call: TRBJ1-1; v_call: TRBV7-9; d_call: NA; clone_size: NA; cdr3_aa: CASSQRGDTEAFF; cdr3_nt: TGTGCCAGCAGTCAACGGGGGGACACTGAAGCTTTCTTT
j_call: TRBJ1-1; v_call: TRBV7-2; d_call: NA; clone_size: many; cdr3_aa: CASSPGTFEAFF; cdr3_nt: TGTGCCAGCAGCCCCGGGACATTTGAAGCTTTCTTT
j_call: TRBJ1-2; v_call: TRBV2; d_call: NA; clone_size: NA; cdr3_aa: CTSSEALNRLLNYGYTF; cdr3_nt: TGTACCAGCAGTGAAGCGCTTAACAGACTTCTTAACTATGGCTACACCTTC
j_call: TRBJ1-2; v_call: TRBV6-2/TRBV6-3; d_call: NA; clone_size: NA; cdr3_aa: CASSYSKGGGTKNYGYTF; cdr3_nt: TGTGCCAGCAGTTACTCGAAAGGAGGAGGGACGAAAAACTATGGCTACACCTTC
j_call: TRBJ1-1; v_call: TRBV4-1; d_call: NA; clone_size: few; cdr3_aa: CASSRQPGDEAFF; cdr3_nt: TGCGCCAGCAGCCGTCAACCAGGCGACGAAGCTTTCTTT
j_call: TRBJ2-1; v_call: TRBV13; d_call: NA; clone_size: once; cdr3_aa: CASSQRGGGYEQFF; cdr3_nt: TGTGCCAGCAGCCAAAGAGGGGGGGGCTATGAGCAGTTCTTC
j_call: TRBJ2-1; v_call: TRBV7-6; d_call: NA; clone_size: NA; cdr3_aa: CASSFIPGPAYNEQFF; cdr3_nt: TGTGCCAGCAGCTTTATACCGGGCCCAGCCTACAATGAGCAGTTCTTC
j_call: TRBJ1-2; v_call: TRBV15; d_call: NA; clone_size: NA; cdr3_aa: CATSLNLGDYYGYTF; cdr3_nt: TGTGCCACCAGCCTTAATTTGGGGGACTACTATGGCTACACCTTC
j_call: TRBJ2-2; v_call: TRBV6-1; d_call: NA; clone_size: NA; cdr3_aa: CASSYTRGYTGELFF; cdr3_nt: TGTGCCAGCAGTTACACTCGGGGGTATACCGGGGAGCTGTTTTTT
j_call: TRBJ2-3; v_call: TRBV4-1; d_call: NA; clone_size: few; cdr3_aa: CASSPLAEGGPVTDTQYF; cdr3_nt: TGCGCCAGCAGCCCACTTGCCGAGGGGGGACCCGTCACAGATACGCAGTATTTT
j_call: TRBJ2-5; v_call: TRBV5-4; d_call: NA; clone_size: NA; cdr3_aa: CASSLEGFRETQYF; cdr3_nt: TGTGCCAGCAGCTTGGAAGGGTTTAGAGAGACCCAGTACTTC
j_call: TRBJ1-1; v_call: TRBV6-2/TRBV6-3; d_call: NA; clone_size: NA; cdr3_aa: CASSYRQLEAFF; cdr3_nt: TGTGCCAGCAGTTACCGGCAACTTGAAGCTTTCTTT
j_call: TRBJ2-1; v_call: TRBV5-1; d_call: TRBD1; clone_size: NA; cdr3_aa: CASSWGRDREYNEQFF; cdr3_nt: TGCGCCAGCAGCTGGGGCCGGGACAGGGAGTACAATGAGCAGTTCTTC
j_call: TRBJ2-2; v_call: TRBV4-1; d_call: NA; clone_size: few; cdr3_aa: CASSQGWGADTGELFF; cdr3_nt: TGCGCCAGCAGCCAAGGATGGGGGGCCGACACCGGGGAGCTGTTTTTT
j_call: TRBJ2-7; v_call: TRBV7-8; d_call: NA; clone_size: many; cdr3_aa: CASSFADTGYEQYF; cdr3_nt: TGTGCCAGCAGCTTTGCCGACACAGGGTACGAGCAGTACTTC
j_call: TRBJ2-1; v_call: TRBV7-6; d_call: NA; clone_size: many; cdr3_aa: CASSLAEVDEQFF; cdr3_nt: TGTGCCAGCAGCTTAGCGGAGGTCGATGAGCAGTTCTTC
j_call: TRBJ1-1; v_call: TRBV7-2; d_call: NA; clone_size: many; cdr3_aa: CASSHGDLREGAFF; cdr3_nt: TGTGCCAGCAGCCACGGGGACCTACGAGAGGGAGCTTTCTTT
j_call: TRBJ2-1; v_call: TRBV15; d_call: NA; clone_size: NA; cdr3_aa: CATGRDPGGSHEQFF; cdr3_nt: TGTGCCACCGGCAGAGATCCAGGGGGGTCTCATGAGCAGTTCTTC
j_call: TRBJ2-3; v_call: TRBV10-3; d_call: NA; clone_size: NA; cdr3_aa: CAISESVVRTDDRTDTQYF; cdr3_nt: TGTGCCATCAGTGAGTCGGTAGTCCGGACGGACGATCGGACAGATACGCAGTATTTT
j_call: TRBJ2-3; v_call: TRBV10-3; d_call: NA; clone_size: few; cdr3_aa: CAISDPGIDTQYF; cdr3_nt: TGTGCCATCAGTGACCCAGGGATAGATACGCAGTATTTT